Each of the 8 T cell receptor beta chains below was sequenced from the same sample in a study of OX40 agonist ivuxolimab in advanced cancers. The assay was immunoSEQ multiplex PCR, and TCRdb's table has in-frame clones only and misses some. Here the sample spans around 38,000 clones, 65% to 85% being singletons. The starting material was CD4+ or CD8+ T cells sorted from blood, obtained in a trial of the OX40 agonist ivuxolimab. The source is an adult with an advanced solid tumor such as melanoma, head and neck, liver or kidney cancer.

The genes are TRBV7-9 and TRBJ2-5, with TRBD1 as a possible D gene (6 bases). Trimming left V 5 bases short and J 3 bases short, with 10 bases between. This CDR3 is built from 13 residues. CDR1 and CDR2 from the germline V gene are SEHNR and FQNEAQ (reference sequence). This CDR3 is CASSHRAEETQYF. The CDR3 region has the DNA TGTGCCAGCAGCCACAGGGCAGAAGAGACCCAGTACTTC.

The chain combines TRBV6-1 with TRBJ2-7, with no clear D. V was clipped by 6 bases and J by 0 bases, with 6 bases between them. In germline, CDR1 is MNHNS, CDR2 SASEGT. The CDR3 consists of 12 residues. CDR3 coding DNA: TGTGCCAGCAGAGACGTCTCCTACGAGCAGTACTTC. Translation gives CASRDVSYEQYF.

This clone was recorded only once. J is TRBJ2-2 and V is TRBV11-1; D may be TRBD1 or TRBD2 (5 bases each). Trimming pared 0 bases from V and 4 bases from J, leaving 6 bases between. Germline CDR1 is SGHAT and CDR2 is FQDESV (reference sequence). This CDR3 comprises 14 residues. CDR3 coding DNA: TGTGCCAGCAGCTTAGCGGGGGTCACCGGGGAGCTGTTTTTT. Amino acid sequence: CASSLAGVTGELFF.

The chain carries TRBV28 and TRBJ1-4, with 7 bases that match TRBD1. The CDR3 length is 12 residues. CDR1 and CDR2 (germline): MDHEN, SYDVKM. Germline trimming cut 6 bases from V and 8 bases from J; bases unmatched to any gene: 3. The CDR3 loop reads CASRLTGEKLFF. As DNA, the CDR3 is TGTGCCAGCAGGTTGACAGGGGAAAAACTGTTTTTT.

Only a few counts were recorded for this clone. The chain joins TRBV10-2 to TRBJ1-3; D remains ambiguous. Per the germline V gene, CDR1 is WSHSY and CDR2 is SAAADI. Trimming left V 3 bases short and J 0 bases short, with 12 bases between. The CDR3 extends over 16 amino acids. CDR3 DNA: TGCGCCAGCAGTGACAACCGGGGAGCCTCTGGAAACACCATATATTTT. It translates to CASSDNRGASGNTIYF.

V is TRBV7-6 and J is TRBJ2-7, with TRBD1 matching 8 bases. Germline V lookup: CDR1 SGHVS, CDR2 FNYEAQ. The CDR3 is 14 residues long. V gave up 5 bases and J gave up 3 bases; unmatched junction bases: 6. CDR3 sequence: CASSPRTGNYEQYF. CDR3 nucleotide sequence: TGTGCCAGCAGCCCGAGGACAGGGAACTACGAGCAGTACTTC.

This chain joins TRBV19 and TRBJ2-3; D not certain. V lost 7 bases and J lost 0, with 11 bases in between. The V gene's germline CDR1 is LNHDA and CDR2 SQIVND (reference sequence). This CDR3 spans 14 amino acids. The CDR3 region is CASNEGPSTDTQYF. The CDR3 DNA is TGTGCCAGTAACGAAGGCCCTAGCACAGATACGCAGTATTTT.

The CDR3 bases are TGTGCCAGCGCATTGTGGGGAGGGTACGAGCAGTACTTC. Translation gives CASALWGGYEQYF. The chain couples TRBV6-5 to TRBJ2-7; 7 bases agree with TRBD2. From germline, CDR1 is MNHEY and CDR2 SVGAGI. The CDR3 spans 13 residues. V lost 8 bases and J lost 4; bases outside the gene matches: 8.